The present T cell receptor beta chain was sequenced within a study of cytomegalovirus exposure and HLA in healthy donors. General observations from the study: An analysis that came later showed most CMV-associated TCR beta chains appearing HLA-restricted. TCR beta chains numbering more than 150 were designated cytomegalovirus-associated. Later, an analysis found that common viral pathogens appeared to be linked with several of the most significant clusters.

This PCR relied on a set of 60 Vbeta primers and 13 Jbeta primers. The table came from immunoSEQ multiplex PCR; TCRdb's copy has only in-frame clones and leaves some out. The sample carries roughly 140,000 clones, over 60% recorded once. About this clone: What it binds is unknown.

Donors had nominal health at sampling but likely had unrecorded immune exposures. The source is a man in his forties in good health and CMV-seropositive. Source material: PBMCs.

Written as DNA, the CDR3 is TGTGCCATCAAGGGGGGGACAGGGAACTATGGCTACACCTTC. The encoded protein is CAIKGGTGNYGYTF. V is TRBV10-3 and J is TRBJ1-2; the match to TRBD1 covers 9 bases. The CDR3 consists of 14 residues. CDR1 ENHRY and CDR2 SYGVKD come from the germline V gene. With V trimmed by 7 bases and J by 2 bases, 5 bases remained unmatched.